This T cell receptor beta chain originates from a study of T cells after yellow fever vaccination. Germline CDR1 DFQATT, CDR2 SNEGSKA (reference sequence). There are 15 residues in the CDR3. V was clipped by 0 bases and J by 7 bases, with 18 bases between them. 5'RACE template switching produced TCR cDNA carrying a universal primer site and UMIs. TCRdb re-derived calls from the 5' RACE reads in MiXCR, one entry per CDR3 protein. The table lists 150,000 to 200,000 distinct CDR3 sequences, around 9.7% of them singletons. The table lists this clonotype with a few counts. The chain joins TRBV20-1 to TRBJ2-5; D may be TRBD2 (6 bases). This specimen was CD8+ T cells sorted from PBMCs, taken 45 days after the yellow fever booster vaccination. The origin of this receptor is a man younger than 30 who received the YFV17D yellow fever vaccine. The CDR3 loop reads CSARDGDRPGVTQYF. DNA of the CDR3: TGCAGTGCTAGAGATGGGGACCGGCCGGGGGTGACCCAGTACTTC.